Presented here are 14 T cell receptor beta chains from one specimen sequenced in a study of cytomegalovirus exposure and HLA in healthy donors. PCR involved 60 Vbeta and 13 Jbeta primers. TCRdb's copy holds only in-frame clones and misses some; the assay was immunoSEQ multiplex PCR. The data contain around 120,000 clones, approximately 80% of them singletons. The specimen was PBMCs. Receptor source: a female donor in good health and CMV-seropositive.

This chain uses TRBV5-1 with TRBJ1-3, with 10 bases lining up with TRBD1. Germline assignment: CDR1 SGHRS and CDR2 YFSETQ. The V and J ends lost 1 base and 0 bases, in that order; junction bases with no gene match: 4. The CDR3 has 17 amino acids. CDR3 sequence reads: CASSLRGQGSSGNTIYF. CDR3 nucleotides: TGCGCCAGCAGCTTGAGGGGACAGGGGAGCTCTGGAAACACCATATATTTT.

The chain recombines TRBV6-5 with TRBJ2-6, with D uncertain. This CDR3 spans 13 amino acids. The V end was cut by 7 bases, the J end by 0 bases, with 4 bases between. Germline V gives CDR1 MNHEY, CDR2 SVGAGI. CDR3 nucleotides: TGTGCCAGCACGGGCTCTGGGGCCAACGTCCTGACTTTC. It is translated as CASTGSGANVLTF.

The chain recombines TRBV5-1 with TRBJ2-4; 7 nucleotides align to TRBD1. The CDR3 is 14 amino acids. V lost 4 bases to trimming and J lost 8 bases; unmatched junction nucleotides: 9. CDR1 and CDR2 (germline): SGHRS, YFSETQ. The CDR3 here is CASSGDSGGDIQYF. The DNA of the CDR3 is TGCGCCAGCAGCGGGGACAGTGGAGGAGACATTCAGTACTTC.

The CDR3 loop reads CACSPGQAHTGELFF. In nucleotides, the CDR3 is TGCGCCTGCTCCCCAGGTCAGGCTCACACCGGGGAGCTGTTTTTT. This chain joins TRBV5-1 and TRBJ2-2, with D unresolved. Germline V lookup: CDR1 SGHRS, CDR2 YFSETQ. Trimming removed 10 bases from V and 3 bases from J, with 19 bases in between. The CDR3 loop spans 15 amino acids.

The chain couples TRBV2 to TRBJ2-1, with D perhaps matching TRBD2 (7 bases). The CDR3 covers 18 residues. Trimming cost V 6 bases and J 5 bases, with 26 bases left between them. The germline V gene has CDR1 SNHLY and CDR2 FYNNEI. The CDR3 DNA follows: TGTGCCAGCAGCCCCCTTACAGGGAGGAACGGGAGGAACAATGAGCAGTTCTTC. It translates to CASSPLTGRNGRNNEQFF.

The V gene is TRBV1, the J gene TRBJ1-1; the listed D gene, TRBD1, was not tested against the DNA. TRBV1 is reported as a pseudogene. CDR3 length equals 20 residues. DNA for the CDR3: TGCACCAGCAGCCAAGATGGATTCCGGGACAGGACGAAAAGTGGCACTGAAGCTTTCTTT. The encoded protein is CTSSQDGFRDRTKSGTEAFF.

V and J are TRBV6-1 and TRBJ1-5; 8 bases match TRBD1. This CDR3 spans 16 amino acids. CDR1 MNHNS and CDR2 SASEGT come from the germline V gene. J gave up 2 bases and V 3 bases, and 6 bases lay outside the gene matches. This CDR3 reads CASSDQGARGNQPQHF. In nucleotides, the CDR3 is TGTGCCAGCAGTGACCAGGGGGCTAGGGGCAATCAGCCCCAGCATTTT.

V is TRBV28 and J is TRBJ2-2; TRBD2 aligns across 10 bases. Germline trimming cut 3 bases from V and 4 bases from J; bases unmatched to any gene: 8. The CDR3 extends over 17 amino acids. Germline lookup yields CDR1 MDHEN and CDR2 SYDVKM. As DNA, the CDR3 is TGTGCCAGCAGTTTCCTAGCGGGGGCGCAATCCACCGGGGAGCTGTTTTTT. This encodes CASSFLAGAQSTGELFF.

This chain uses TRBV2 with TRBJ2-5; D is unclear. V lost 1 base and J 5 bases, leaving 11 bases between the germline ends. Germline V gene data show CDR1 as SNHLY and CDR2 as FYNNEI. The CDR3 consists of 14 residues. CDR3 in amino acids: CASSEGHPRETQYF. In DNA form, the CDR3 reads TGTGCCAGCAGTGAAGGACACCCAAGGGAGACCCAGTACTTC. Complete variable domain (other parts from reference TRBV2 and TRBJ2-5): EPEVTQTPSHQVTQMGQEVILRCVPISNHLYFYWYRQILGQKVEFLVSFYNNEISEKSEIFDDQFSVERPDGSNFTLKIRSTKLEDSAMYFCASSEGHPRETQYFGPGTRLLVL.

The rearrangement links TRBV4-1 to TRBJ1-4; TRBD1 matches at 9 bases. Unmatched junction bases numbered 14, after V lost 1 base and J lost 8 bases. The CDR3 extends over 18 amino acids. Germline V gene sequence: CDR1 MGHRA, CDR2 YSYEKL. As DNA, the CDR3 is TGCGCCAGCAGCCAAGGCCGGGACAGGGCCACCGGGAGGGAAAAACTGTTTTTT. Encoded protein: CASSQGRDRATGREKLFF.

The gene calls are TRBV18 and TRBJ2-7; TRBD1 matches 7 bases. The CDR3 consists of 16 residues. Germline V gene data show CDR1 as KGHSH and CDR2 as LQKENI. Trimming at V came to 4 bases and at J to 7 bases, leaving 16 bases not matched to a gene. This chain's CDR3 is CASSLRSGQLETEQYF. The CDR3 coding sequence is TGTGCCAGCTCACTTAGATCGGGACAGCTGGAGACTGAGCAGTACTTC.

V and J are TRBV7-8 and TRBJ1-1; D might be TRBD1 (6 bases). V was trimmed by 5 bases and J by 2 bases, leaving 12 bases between them. The CDR3 loop spans 14 amino acids. Germline V CDR1 and CDR2: SGHVS, FQNEAQ. CDR3 bases: TGTGCCAGCAGCCTCGGGACATACAACACTGAAGCTTTCTTT. It yields the protein CASSLGTYNTEAFF.

To note about this clone: The same CDR3 can be traced to other DNA sequences in this sample. The CDR3 reads CASSADSYGYTF. DNA of the CDR3: TGCGCCAGCAGCGCGGACAGCTATGGCTACACCTTC. This chain uses TRBV5-1 with TRBJ1-2; D is perhaps TRBD1 (6 bases). V shed 4 bases and J shed 4 bases, with 8 bases lying between them. Germline V lookup: CDR1 SGHRS, CDR2 YFSETQ. This CDR3 comprises 12 residues.

The chain joins TRBV27 to TRBJ1-6, with 7 bases fitting TRBD1. The CDR3 has 17 amino acids. Germline CDR1 MNHEY, CDR2 SMNVEV (reference sequence). V was pared by 4 bases and J by 4 bases, with 10 bases of the junction left unmatched. This CDR3 is CASSYSGGFGYNSPLHF. In nucleotides, the CDR3 is TGTGCCAGCAGTTACTCAGGGGGTTTCGGATATAATTCACCCCTCCACTTT.